This T cell receptor (beta chain) came from a study of shared clonotypes between healthy human individuals. On the study more broadly: A couple of female and a few male donors aged 18 to 49 were enrolled. Each donor contributed plates that comprised three CD4 naive, three CD4 memory, two CD8 naive and one CD8 memory. Study results and limitations: Non-shared clonotypes displayed generation probabilities falling below those of clonotypes present in all four donors. The expectation was that sequencing depth would affect clonotype sharing among donors.

With regard to this clone: No antigen is known for it.

Using immunoSEQ multiplex PCR, the repertoire was profiled, and TCRdb retains in-frame clones only, with some absent. The repertoire has about 680,000 clones, under 80% of them found once; the top ten carry about 1.8%. The source material was memory CD4+ T cells sorted from blood. Subset in this sample: CD45RA-negative fraction. This TCR came from a woman aged 25 to 39 in good health.

The CDR3 is CASSPLLNTGELFF. The CDR3 DNA reads TGTGCCAGCTCACCGCTCTTGAACACCGGGGAGCTGTTTTTT. V is TRBV18 and J is TRBJ2-2; D remains unclear. The germline V gene encodes CDR1 KGHSH and CDR2 LQKENI. CDR3 length equals 14 residues. Trimming took off 3 bases at V and 1 base at J, with 6 bases between the two ends.